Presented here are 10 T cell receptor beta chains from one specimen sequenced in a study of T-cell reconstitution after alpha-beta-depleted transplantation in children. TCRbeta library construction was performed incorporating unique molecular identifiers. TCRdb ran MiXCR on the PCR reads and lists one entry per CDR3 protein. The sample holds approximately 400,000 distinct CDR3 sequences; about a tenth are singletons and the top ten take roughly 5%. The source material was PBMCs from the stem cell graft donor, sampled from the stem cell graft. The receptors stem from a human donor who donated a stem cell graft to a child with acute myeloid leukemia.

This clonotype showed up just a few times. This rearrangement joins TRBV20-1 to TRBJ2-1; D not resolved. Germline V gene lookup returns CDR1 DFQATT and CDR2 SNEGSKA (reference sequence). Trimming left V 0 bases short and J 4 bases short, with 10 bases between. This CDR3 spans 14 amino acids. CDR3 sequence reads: CSARDLGQYNEQFF. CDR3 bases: TGCAGTGCTAGAGATCTCGGTCAATACAATGAGCAGTTCTTC.

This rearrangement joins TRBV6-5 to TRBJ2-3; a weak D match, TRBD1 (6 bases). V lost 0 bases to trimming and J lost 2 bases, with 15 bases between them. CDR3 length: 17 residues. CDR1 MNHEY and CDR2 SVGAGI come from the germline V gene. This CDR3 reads CASSYSSGAPFTDTQYF. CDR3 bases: TGTGCCAGCAGTTACTCGTCAGGGGCCCCTTTCACAGATACGCAGTATTTT.

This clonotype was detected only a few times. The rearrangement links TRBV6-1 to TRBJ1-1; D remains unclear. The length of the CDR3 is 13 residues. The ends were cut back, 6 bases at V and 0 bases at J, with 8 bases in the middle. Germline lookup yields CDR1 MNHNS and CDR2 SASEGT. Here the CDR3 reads CASRPSLNTEAFF. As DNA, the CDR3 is TGTGCCAGCAGACCTTCCTTGAACACTGAAGCTTTCTTT.

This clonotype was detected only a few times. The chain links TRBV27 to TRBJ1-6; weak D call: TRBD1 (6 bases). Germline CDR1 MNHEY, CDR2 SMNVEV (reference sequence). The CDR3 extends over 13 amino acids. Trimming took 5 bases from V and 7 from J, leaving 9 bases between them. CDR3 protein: CASSQGRNSPLHF. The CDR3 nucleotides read TGTGCCAGCAGTCAGGGGAGGAATTCACCCCTCCACTTT.

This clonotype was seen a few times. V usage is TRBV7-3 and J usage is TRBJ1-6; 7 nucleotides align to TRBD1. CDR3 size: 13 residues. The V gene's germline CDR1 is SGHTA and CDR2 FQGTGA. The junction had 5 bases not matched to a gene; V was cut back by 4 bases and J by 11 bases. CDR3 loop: CASSSGQSAPLHF. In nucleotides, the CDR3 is TGTGCCAGCAGCTCGGGACAGTCGGCACCCCTCCACTTT.

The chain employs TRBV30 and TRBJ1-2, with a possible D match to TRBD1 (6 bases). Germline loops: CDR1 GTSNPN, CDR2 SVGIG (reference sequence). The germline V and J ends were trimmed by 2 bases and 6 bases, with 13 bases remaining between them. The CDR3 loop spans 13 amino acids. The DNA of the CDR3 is TGTGCCTGGAGTAACGGGGGCTTGGATGGCTACACCTTC. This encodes CAWSNGGLDGYTF.

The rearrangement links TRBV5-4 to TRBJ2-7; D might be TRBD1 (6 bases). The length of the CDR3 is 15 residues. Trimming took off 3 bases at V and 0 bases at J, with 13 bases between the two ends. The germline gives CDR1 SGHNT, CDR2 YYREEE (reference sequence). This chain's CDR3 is CASSSKTGYSYEQYF. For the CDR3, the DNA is TGTGCCAGCAGCTCCAAGACAGGCTACTCCTACGAGCAGTACTTC.

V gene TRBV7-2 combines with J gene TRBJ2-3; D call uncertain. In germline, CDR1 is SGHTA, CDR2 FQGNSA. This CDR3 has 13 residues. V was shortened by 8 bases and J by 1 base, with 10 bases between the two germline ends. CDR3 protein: CASRRPGTDTQYF. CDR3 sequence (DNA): TGTGCCAGCCGACGTCCTGGCACAGATACGCAGTATTTT.

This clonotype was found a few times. Here the CDR3 reads CASSFIEYEQYF. Here the CDR3 DNA reads TGTGCCAGCAGTTTTATAGAATACGAGCAGTACTTC. V usage is TRBV12-3 or TRBV12-4 and J usage is TRBJ2-7, with D hard to call. CDR3 length: 12 residues. V was trimmed by 3 bases and J by 4 bases, leaving 7 bases between them.

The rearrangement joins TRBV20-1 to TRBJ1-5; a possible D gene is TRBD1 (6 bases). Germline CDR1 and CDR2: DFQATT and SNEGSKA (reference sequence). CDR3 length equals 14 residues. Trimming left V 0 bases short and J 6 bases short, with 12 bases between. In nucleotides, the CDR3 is TGCAGTGCTAGAGAAGGGGGTTCTAGTCAGCCCCAGCATTTT. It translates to CSAREGGSSQPQHF.